The clone carrying this TCR beta chain occurred a few times. Its antigen is undetermined. Trimming removed 4 bases from V and 6 bases from J, with 14 bases in between. The V gene's germline CDR1 is SGHRS and CDR2 YFSETQ. CDR3 length: 13 amino acids. A single record per CDR3 protein comes from TCRdb applying MiXCR to the 5' RACE reads. The table records around 450,000 distinct CDR3 sequences, around 18% of them present only once. These data are taken from a study of T-cell memory formation after mild COVID-19. For the study at large: The TCR clusters were mostly specific to one donor.

Whole-study findings and limits: Cross-reactive memory appears to have joined, as suggested by some responding clones showing up in pre-infection memory.

Source material: PBMCs or a T cell subset sorted from them (not recorded which). The chain carries TRBV5-1 and TRBJ2-7; tentatively, D is TRBD2 (6 bases). The clonotype originates from an adult woman who had mild COVID-19 (a few samples of this study predate the infection). Cell type and time point are not known. CDR3 loop: CASSQGGVREQYF. The CDR3 DNA sequence: TGCGCCAGCAGCCAAGGAGGGGTTCGCGAGCAGTACTTC. The complete variable domain, with remaining parts taken from reference TRBV5-1 and TRBJ2-7, reads KAGVTQTPRYLIKTRGQQVTLSCSPISGHRSVSWYQQTPGQGLQFLFEYFSETQRNKGNFPGRFSGRQFSNSRSEMNVSTLELGDSALYLCASSQGGVREQYFGPGTRLTVT.